These 20 T cell receptor beta chains came from one sample sequenced in a study of T cells expressing NK-cell markers. One entry per CDR3 protein, without DNA, is what TCRdb gives after re-calling the 5' RACE reads. The listing contains about 440,000 distinct CDR3 sequences. The sample was blood T cells: a sorted CD56 or NKG2C T cell subset, CD4+ or CD8+ T cells, or bulk PBMC T cells (not recorded which). These receptors were obtained from a woman between 18 and 70 years old in good health.

The J gene is TRBJ2-3, the V gene TRBV4-3; TCRdb calls TRBD2, which cannot be checked without DNA. Germline V gene lookup returns CDR1 LGHNA and CDR2 YSLEER. There are 17 residues in the CDR3. CDR3: CASSQDLVSAGTDTQYF.

The V and J genes are TRBV20-1 and TRBJ1-2; TCRdb's assignment of TRBD1 cannot be checked, as there is no DNA. In germline, CDR1 is DFQATT, CDR2 SNEGSKA (reference sequence). The CDR3 is made up of 14 amino acids. This chain's CDR3 is CSAPPDRNNYGYTF.

The CDR3 region is CSSREQGAKKLFF. The V gene is TRBV29-1, the J gene TRBJ1-4; no DNA is available, so the TRBD1 call from TCRdb remains unchecked. The CDR3 contains 13 residues. Germline CDR1 is SQVTM and CDR2 is ANQGSEA.

The V call is TRBV12-3 or TRBV12-4, the J call TRBJ2-6. The CDR3 covers 15 residues. The CDR3 is CASSSTGPGANVLTF.

The chain employs TRBV7-2 and TRBJ2-7; as DNA is missing, the TRBD1 call by TCRdb cannot be tested. This CDR3 has 15 amino acids. Germline V gene data show CDR1 as SGHTA and CDR2 as FQGNSA. The CDR3 is CASSPGWGVSYEQYF.

The rearrangement joins TRBV7-8 to TRBJ2-2. This CDR3 region has 13 residues. Per germline, CDR1 SGHVS and CDR2 FQNEAQ. This CDR3 reads CASSLLATGELFF.

The J gene is TRBJ2-3, the V gene TRBV29-1. Germline values: CDR1 SQVTM, CDR2 ANQGSEA. The CDR3 loop spans 13 amino acids. The CDR3 is CSVDIPYPDTQYF.

This chain links TRBV7-2 with TRBJ1-5; TCRdb picks TRBD1, but there is no DNA to check that call. This CDR3 is 15 amino acids long. CDR1 is SGHTA, CDR2 FQGNSA, per germline. CDR3 residues: CASRTGTGGNQPQHF.

This chain uses TRBV20-1 with TRBJ2-1. There are 16 residues in the CDR3. Germline CDR1 and CDR2: DFQATT and SNEGSKA (reference sequence). CDR3 amino acids: CSARVSRGTTYNEQFF.

The chain has TRBV7-2 and TRBJ1-1. This CDR3 spans 13 amino acids. Germline V gene sequence: CDR1 SGHTA, CDR2 FQGNSA. The chain's CDR3 is CASSLTENTEAFF.

The J gene is TRBJ2-2, the V gene TRBV21-1; TCRdb names TRBD1, which stays unverified in the absence of DNA. TRBV21-1 is an annotated pseudogene. This CDR3 has 17 amino acids. The CDR3 spells CASSPRGRLNGTGELFF.

The V gene is TRBV30, the J gene TRBJ2-1; as DNA is missing, the TRBD1 call by TCRdb cannot be tested. Germline V lookup: CDR1 GTSNPN, CDR2 SVGIG (reference sequence). The CDR3 has 14 amino acids. The CDR3 region is CAWSHSGLDNEQFF.

The rearrangement links TRBV12-3 or TRBV12-4 to TRBJ2-5; there is no DNA to check the TCRdb D call of TRBD1. The CDR3 length is 14 residues. CDR3: CASSLTGGLETQYF.

The rearrangement uses TRBV5-1 and TRBJ1-5; TCRdb calls TRBD1, which cannot be checked without DNA. This CDR3 is 13 amino acids long. The germline CDR1 and CDR2 sequences are SGHRS and YFSETQ. The CDR3 spells CASSFSGDQPQHF.

J is TRBJ2-7 and V is TRBV3-1; TCRdb picks TRBD1, but there is no DNA to check that call. This CDR3 contains 13 residues. Looked up from germline, CDR1 is LGHDT and CDR2 is YNNKEL (reference sequence). CDR3 sequence reads: CASSRDPPTGQYF.

The chain links TRBV6-5 to TRBJ1-3. Looked up from germline, CDR1 is MNHEY and CDR2 is SVGAGI. This CDR3 is 16 amino acids long. CDR3 sequence: CASSYSGVGIGVTIYF.

The rearrangement uses TRBV28 and TRBJ2-7; there is no DNA to check the TCRdb D call of TRBD2. This CDR3 region has 15 residues. Germline CDR1 is MDHEN and CDR2 is SYDVKM. The CDR3 loop is CASTSGGDDSYEQYF.

The chain has TRBV7-9 and TRBJ2-1; TCRdb returns TRBD2, unconfirmable since there is no DNA. The CDR3 has 16 amino acids. Per the germline V gene, CDR1 is SEHNR and CDR2 is FQNEAQ (reference sequence). The CDR3 sequence is CASSLAFSERHNEQFF.

The V call is TRBV4-2, the J call TRBJ2-4; TCRdb outputs TRBD2, but without DNA this stays unchecked. The CDR3 covers 17 residues. Germline lookup yields CDR1 LGHNA and CDR2 YNFKEQ. The CDR3: CASSQDQTSGGGNIQYF.

The chain carries TRBV29-1 and TRBJ1-4; TCRdb's D gene call, TRBD1, goes unchecked for lack of DNA. Looked up from germline, CDR1 is SQVTM and CDR2 is ANQGSEA. This CDR3 is built from 13 residues. CDR3 amino acids: CSVAGGGSEKLFF.